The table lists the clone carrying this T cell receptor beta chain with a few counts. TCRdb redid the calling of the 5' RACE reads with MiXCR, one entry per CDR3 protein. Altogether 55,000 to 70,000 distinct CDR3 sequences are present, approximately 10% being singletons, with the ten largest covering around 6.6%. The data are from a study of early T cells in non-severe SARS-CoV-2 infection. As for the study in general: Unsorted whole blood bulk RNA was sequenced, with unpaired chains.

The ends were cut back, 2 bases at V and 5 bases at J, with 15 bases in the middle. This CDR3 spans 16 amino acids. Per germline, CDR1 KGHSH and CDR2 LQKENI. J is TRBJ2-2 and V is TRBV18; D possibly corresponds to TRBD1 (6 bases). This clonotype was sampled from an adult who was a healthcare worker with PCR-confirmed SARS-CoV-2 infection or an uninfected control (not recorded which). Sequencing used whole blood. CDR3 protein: CASSPANQGRTGELFF. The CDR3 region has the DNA TGTGCCAGCTCACCAGCGAATCAGGGGAGAACCGGGGAGCTGTTTTTT.